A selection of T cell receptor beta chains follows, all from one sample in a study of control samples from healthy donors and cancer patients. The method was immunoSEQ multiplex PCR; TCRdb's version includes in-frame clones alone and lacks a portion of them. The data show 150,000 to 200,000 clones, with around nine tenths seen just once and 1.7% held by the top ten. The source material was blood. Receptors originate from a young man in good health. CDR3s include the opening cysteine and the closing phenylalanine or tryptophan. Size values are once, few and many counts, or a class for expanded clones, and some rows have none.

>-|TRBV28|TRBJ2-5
CASTPNRGETQYF
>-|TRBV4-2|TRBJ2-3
CASSQGLAGGRDTQYF
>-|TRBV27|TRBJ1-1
CASRDIDPGRTEAFF
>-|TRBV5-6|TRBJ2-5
CASSSGGVQETQYF
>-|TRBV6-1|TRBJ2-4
CASSETDIRTVAKNIQYF
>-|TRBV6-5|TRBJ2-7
CASTRMVEGNEQYF
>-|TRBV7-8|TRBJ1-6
CASSLDPGQGNSPLHF
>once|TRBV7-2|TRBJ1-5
CASSSQGGTGGNQPQHF
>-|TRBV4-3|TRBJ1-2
CASSQAQYGVYGYTF
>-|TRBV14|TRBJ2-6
CASSQDLGRGGPGANVLTF
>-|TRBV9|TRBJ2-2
CASSVETNTGELFF
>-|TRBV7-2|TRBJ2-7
CASSQEYLGEQYF
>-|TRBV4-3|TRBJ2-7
CASSQDRGKGLSYYEQYF
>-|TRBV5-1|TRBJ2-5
CASSSQGHQETQYF
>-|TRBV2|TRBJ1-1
CASSEGYKAAFF
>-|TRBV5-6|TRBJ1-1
CASSLGRSEAFF
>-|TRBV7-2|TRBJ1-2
CASSSNTGDGYTF
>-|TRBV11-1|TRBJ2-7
CASSGRGPYEQYF
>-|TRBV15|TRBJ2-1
CATSFATYNEQFF
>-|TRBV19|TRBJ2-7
CASSISGASYEQYF
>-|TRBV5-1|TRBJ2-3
CASSLSGGATDTQYF
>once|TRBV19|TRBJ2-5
CASSGGAETQYF
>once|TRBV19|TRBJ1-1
CASSYRGAEAFF
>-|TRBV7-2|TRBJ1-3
CASSAQQGTGNTIYF
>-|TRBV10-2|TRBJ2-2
CASSDTGELFF
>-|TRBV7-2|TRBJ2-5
CASSWGGEGETQYF
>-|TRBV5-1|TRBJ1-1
CASSLLRGGTMNTEAFF
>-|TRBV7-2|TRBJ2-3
CASSKEGFGTRALDTQYF
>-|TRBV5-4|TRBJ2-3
CASSLEARSGTDTQYF
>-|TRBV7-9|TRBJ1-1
CASSFFPPENTEAFF
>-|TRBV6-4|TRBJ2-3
CASSARGARADTQYF
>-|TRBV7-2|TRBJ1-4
CASSLEVRGAGEKLFF
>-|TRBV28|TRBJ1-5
CASSSAGDSNQPQHF
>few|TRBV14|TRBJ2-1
CASSQMRLANEQFF
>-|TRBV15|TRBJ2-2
CATSESGGSTTGELFF
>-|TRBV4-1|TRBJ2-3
CASSHPLAGADTQYF
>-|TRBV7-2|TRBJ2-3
CASSLRGASTDTQYF
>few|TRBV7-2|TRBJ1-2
CASSLAGAGGYTF
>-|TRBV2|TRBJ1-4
CASILDRAGEKLFF
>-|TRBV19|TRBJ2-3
CASKATSGGESGSDTQYF
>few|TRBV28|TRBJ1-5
CASSLITGGGGQPQHF
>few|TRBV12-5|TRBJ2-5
CASGSGGETQYF
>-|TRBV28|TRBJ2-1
CASQTWVYNEQFF
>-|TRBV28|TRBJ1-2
CASSPSGETYGYTF
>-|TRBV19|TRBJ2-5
CASRKLAGGLQETQYF
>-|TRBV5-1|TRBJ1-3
CASSSGGSGNTIYF
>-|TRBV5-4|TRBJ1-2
CASSLWGQGGYTF
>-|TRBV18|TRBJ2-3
CASSRGGGLDTQYF
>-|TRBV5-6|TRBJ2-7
CASSLMPDGMYEQYF
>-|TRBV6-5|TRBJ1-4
CASRAVDSAPEKLFF
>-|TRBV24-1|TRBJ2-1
CATSDEYNEQFF
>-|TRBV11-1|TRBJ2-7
CASSLAGRDYEQYF
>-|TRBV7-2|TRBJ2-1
CASSAGLAGVNEQFF
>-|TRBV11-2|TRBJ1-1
CASSYGTLTEAFF
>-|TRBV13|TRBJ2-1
CASRSPRTSGGQLSYNEQFF
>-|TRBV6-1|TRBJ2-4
CASSEARGYLAKNIQYF
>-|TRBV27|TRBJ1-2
CASRGTGVNYGYTF